This T cell receptor beta chain was obtained from a study of blood T cells in healthy people across ages. Whole-study results and caveats: The unknown donor CMV status may have confounded expanded clonotype changes. The unsorted PBMCs prevented any conclusive comparison of naive versus antigen-experienced cells.

The CDR3 contains 14 residues. The germline gives CDR1 SQVTM, CDR2 ANQGSEA. With 5 bases clipped from V and 1 base from J, the junction kept 5 bases outside the gene matches. This clonotype was counted many times. Its antigen is not identified. PCR was performed a second time for roughly 7 to 12 cycles using a sample-barcoded 5' primer and a J-beta primer mix. TCRdb called the 5' RACE reads again in MiXCR, with one record for every CDR3 protein. The profile shows approximately 1.5 million distinct CDR3 sequences, around 35% of them singletons. The individuals who served as donors were healthy Caucasians living in Russia, aged roughly 6 to 100.

The receptor's source is a woman in her thirties in good health. Input material: blood. The rearrangement uses TRBV29-1 and TRBJ2-3; 8 positions match TRBD2. The CDR3 bases are TGCAGCGTTTCCCAGACTAGCGGCACAGATACGCAGTATTTT. Amino acid sequence: CSVSQTSGTDTQYF.